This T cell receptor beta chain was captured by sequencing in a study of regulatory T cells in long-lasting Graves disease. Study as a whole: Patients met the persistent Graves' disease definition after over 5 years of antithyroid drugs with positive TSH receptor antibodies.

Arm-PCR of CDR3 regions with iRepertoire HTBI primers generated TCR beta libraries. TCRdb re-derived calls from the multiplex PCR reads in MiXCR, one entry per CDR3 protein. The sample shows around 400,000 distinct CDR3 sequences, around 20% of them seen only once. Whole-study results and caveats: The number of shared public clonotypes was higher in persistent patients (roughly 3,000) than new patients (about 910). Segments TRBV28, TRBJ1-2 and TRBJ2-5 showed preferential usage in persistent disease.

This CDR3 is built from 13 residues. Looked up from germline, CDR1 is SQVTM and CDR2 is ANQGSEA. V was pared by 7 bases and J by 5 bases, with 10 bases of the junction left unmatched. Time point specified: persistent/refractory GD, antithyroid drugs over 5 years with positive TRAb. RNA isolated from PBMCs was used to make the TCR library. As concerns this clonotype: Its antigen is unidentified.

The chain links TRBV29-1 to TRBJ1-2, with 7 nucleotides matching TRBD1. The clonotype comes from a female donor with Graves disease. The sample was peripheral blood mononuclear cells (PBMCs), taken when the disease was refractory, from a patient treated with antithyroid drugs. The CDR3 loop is CSATGQELYGYTF. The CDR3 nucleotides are TGCAGCGCCACCGGACAGGAGCTATATGGCTACACCTTC.